This TCR beta chain was obtained from a study of vaccination effects on CD4 cells after COVID-19. Clones were sequenced by immunoSEQ multiplex PCR, and TCRdb holds only the in-frame ones, with some missing. The data contain roughly 35,000 clones, 66% of them singletons. To note about this clone: Its cognate antigen is unknown.

ViraFEST expansion of antigen-specific CD4+ T cells with viral peptide pools preceded sequencing. Following 10 days of culture, CD4+ T cells were isolated. Neither prior SARS-CoV-2 infection nor positive nucleocapsid antibodies were present in the vaccine recipients. On both days 3 and 7, half of the culture medium was replaced with IL-2 medium. Germline assignment: CDR1 LNHDA and CDR2 SQIVND (reference sequence). The trim removed 1 base at V and 0 bases at J, leaving 6 bases unmatched. The CDR3 is 17 amino acids. V gene TRBV19 combines with J gene TRBJ2-1, with 7 bases identical to TRBD2. This sample comprised CD4+ T cells from PBMCs cultured with HCoV-OC43 spike peptides, obtained before COVID-19 vaccination. As to subset: HCoV-OC43 spike overlapping peptide pool stimulation. The sequence was obtained from a human donor who received a COVID-19 vaccine. The CDR3 loop is CASSIAGGLSSYNEQFF. As DNA, the CDR3 is TGTGCCAGTAGTATAGCGGGAGGTTTGAGCTCCTACAATGAGCAGTTCTTC.